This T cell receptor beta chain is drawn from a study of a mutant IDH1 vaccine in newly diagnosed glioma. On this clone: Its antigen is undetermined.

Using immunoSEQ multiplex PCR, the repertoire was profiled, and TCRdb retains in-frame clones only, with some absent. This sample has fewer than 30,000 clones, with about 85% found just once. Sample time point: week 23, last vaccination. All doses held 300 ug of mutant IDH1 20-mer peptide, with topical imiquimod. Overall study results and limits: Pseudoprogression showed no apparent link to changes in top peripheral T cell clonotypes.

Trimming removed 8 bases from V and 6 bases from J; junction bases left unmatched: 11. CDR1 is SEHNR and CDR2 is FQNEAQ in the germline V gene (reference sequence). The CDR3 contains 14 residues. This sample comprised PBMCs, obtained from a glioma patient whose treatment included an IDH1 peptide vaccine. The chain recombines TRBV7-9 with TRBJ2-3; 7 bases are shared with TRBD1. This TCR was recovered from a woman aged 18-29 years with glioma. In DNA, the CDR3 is TGTGCCAGCGGAATTTACAGGGGTAAGGATACGCAGTATTTT. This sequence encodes CASGIYRGKDTQYF.